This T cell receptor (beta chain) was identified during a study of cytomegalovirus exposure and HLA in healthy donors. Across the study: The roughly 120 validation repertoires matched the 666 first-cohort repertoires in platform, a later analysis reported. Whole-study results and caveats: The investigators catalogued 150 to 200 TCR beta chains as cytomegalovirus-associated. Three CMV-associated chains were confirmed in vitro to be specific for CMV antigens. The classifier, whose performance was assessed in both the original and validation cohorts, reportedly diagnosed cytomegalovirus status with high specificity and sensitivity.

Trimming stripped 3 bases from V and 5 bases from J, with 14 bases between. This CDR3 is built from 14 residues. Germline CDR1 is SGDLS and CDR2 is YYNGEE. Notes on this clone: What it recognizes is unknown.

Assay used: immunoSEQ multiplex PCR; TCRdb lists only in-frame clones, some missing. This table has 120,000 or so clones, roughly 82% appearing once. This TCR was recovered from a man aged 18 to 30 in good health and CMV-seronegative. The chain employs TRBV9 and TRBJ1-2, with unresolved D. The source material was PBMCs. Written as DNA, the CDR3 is TGTGCCAGCAGCGATACGAGTACTACTTATGGCTACACCTTC. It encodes CASSDTSTTYGYTF.